This TCR beta chain was documented in a study of blood T cell repertoires in COVID-19. Per germline, CDR1 LGHNA and CDR2 YNFKEQ. The CDR3 consists of 13 residues. V was cut by 1 base and J by 4 bases, with 5 bases left in between. This clone was counted only a few times. Sequencing was performed with immunoSEQ multiplex PCR; in TCRdb, only in-frame clones are kept and a portion is missing. The table records about 270,000 clones, approximately 90% of them present only once. Sequencing was carried out using PBMCs or T cells enriched from blood (not recorded which). The chain links TRBV4-2 to TRBJ1-5; D is unclear. The sequence came from a middle-aged man who had been exposed to COVID-19. The CDR3 here is CASSQVTNQPQHF. CDR3 nucleotides: TGTGCCAGCAGCCAAGTCACTAATCAGCCCCAGCATTTT.